The 29 T cell receptor beta chains in this list originate from one sample, sequenced in a study of T-cell memory formation after mild COVID-19. TCRdb reanalysed the 5' RACE reads using MiXCR and keeps one entry per CDR3 protein. The data hold about 260,000 distinct CDR3 sequences, with roughly 16% observed a single time. The sequenced sample was PBMCs or a T cell subset sorted from them (not recorded which). These receptors were taken from a young man who had mild COVID-19 (a few samples of this study predate the infection). Cell type and time point are not known.

The genes are TRBV3-1 and TRBJ2-1, with D perhaps matching TRBD1 or TRBD2 (6 bases each). This CDR3 comprises 13 residues. The V end was cut by 4 bases, the J end by 12 bases, with 16 bases between. The V gene's germline CDR1 is LGHDT and CDR2 YNNKEL (reference sequence). CDR3 region: CASSLEPRGLQFF. The DNA of the CDR3 is TGTGCCAGCAGCCTCGAACCCCGGGGGCTGCAGTTCTTC.

The chain links TRBV27 to TRBJ1-5, with 7 positions matching TRBD1. Germline CDR1 and CDR2: MNHEY and SMNVEV (reference sequence). The CDR3 loop spans 15 amino acids. J was trimmed by 3 bases and V by 4 bases; bases with no gene match: 6. This CDR3 is CASSSLDRINQPQHF. Here the CDR3 DNA reads TGTGCCAGCAGTTCCCTGGACAGGATCAATCAGCCCCAGCATTTT.

This clonotype has a handful of counts. The chain employs TRBV5-1 and TRBJ1-3; D is unclear. Trimming took off 3 bases at V and 2 bases at J, with 9 bases between the two ends. CDR3 length: 14 amino acids. The germline gives CDR1 SGHRS, CDR2 YFSETQ. DNA of the CDR3: TGCGCCAGCAGCTGGAGCCTAGCTGGAAACACCATATATTTT. Its protein is CASSWSLAGNTIYF.

The chain combines TRBV11-2 with TRBJ2-2, with D perhaps TRBD1 or TRBD2 (5 bases each). V gave up 5 bases and J gave up 0 bases, with 16 bases separating them. The CDR3 loop spans 17 amino acids. Germline V gives CDR1 SGHAT, CDR2 FQNNGV. The CDR3 loop reads CASSNEGTASNTGELFF. CDR3 sequence (DNA): TGTGCCAGCAGCAACGAAGGGACGGCCTCGAACACCGGGGAGCTGTTTTTT.

The rearrangement uses TRBV20-1 and TRBJ2-7, with no clear D. Germline CDR1 reads DFQATT; CDR2 reads SNEGSKA (reference sequence). This CDR3 has 13 residues. Trimming stripped 0 bases from V and 0 bases from J, with 6 bases between. This CDR3 is CSAREGPSYEQYF. The CDR3 DNA reads as TGCAGTGCTAGAGAAGGACCCTCCTACGAGCAGTACTTC.

The table lists this clonotype with a few counts. The genes are TRBV7-2 and TRBJ1-1; 12 bases map to TRBD1. This CDR3 spans 20 amino acids. The germline V gene has CDR1 SGHTA and CDR2 FQGNSA. V trimming: 4 bases; J trimming: 4 bases; junction bases outside the gene matches: 19. The CDR3 loop is CASSSDLKPGQGAWITEAFF. The CDR3 DNA reads as TGTGCCAGCAGCTCCGACCTCAAACCGGGACAGGGGGCTTGGATCACTGAAGCTTTCTTT. The variable domain in full, completed from reference TRBV7-2 and TRBJ1-1, reads GAGVSQSPSNKVTEKGKDVELRCDPISGHTALYWYRQSLGQGLEFLIYFQGNSAPDKSGLPSDRFSAERTGGSVSTLTIQRTQQEDSAVYLCASSSDLKPGQGAWITEAFFGQGTRLTVV.

V usage is TRBV6-2 or TRBV6-3 and J usage is TRBJ2-2; 7 bases map to TRBD1. Trimming at V came to 10 bases and at J to 1 base, leaving 9 bases not matched to a gene. This CDR3 has 15 amino acids. In germline, CDR1 is MNHEY, CDR2 SVGEGT. In DNA, the CDR3 is TGTGCCACCCGACCCGGGACAGAGAACACCGGGGAGCTGTTTTTT. Encoded protein: CATRPGTENTGELFF.

This clonotype was seen more than once but under ten times. For the CDR3, the DNA is TGTGCCAGCAGCTTACAGGGGTCCGATTCAGGGGAGCTGTTTTTT. Amino acid sequence: CASSLQGSDSGELFF. The rearrangement joins TRBV11-2 to TRBJ2-2, with a possible D match to TRBD1 (6 bases). The CDR3 length is 15 residues. Germline lookup yields CDR1 SGHAT and CDR2 FQNNGV. V lost 2 bases, J lost 8 bases, and 15 bases lay in between.

V usage is TRBV14 and J usage is TRBJ2-2; 8 positions agree with TRBD2. The CDR3 contains 15 residues. The junction had 7 bases not matched to a gene; V was cut back by 8 bases and J by 2 bases. CDR1 is SGHDN, CDR2 FVKESK, per germline. CDR3 DNA sequence: TGTGCCAGCCGGTCCCTAGCGGGTAACACCGGGGAGCTGTTTTTT. Translated, it gives CASRSLAGNTGELFF.

The rearrangement links TRBV7-8 to TRBJ2-1; a weak D match, TRBD1 (6 bases). CDR1 and CDR2 from the germline V gene are SGHVS and FQNEAQ. The CDR3 loop spans 16 amino acids. The ends were cut back, 5 bases at V and 9 bases at J, with 23 bases in the middle. The CDR3 bases are TGTGCCAGCAGCCCCGAGGTAGCAGGGGAAGGGGTTGAGCAGTTCTTC. Translating gives CASSPEVAGEGVEQFF.

This clonotype came up many times. V and J are TRBV3-1 and TRBJ1-5; D gene unclear. The germline gives CDR1 LGHDT, CDR2 YNNKEL (reference sequence). V was shortened by 1 base and J by 5 bases, with 12 bases between the two germline ends. The CDR3 totals 15 residues. Here the CDR3 DNA reads TGTGCCAGCAGCCAAGGGCCCCCTGGGCATCAGCCCCAGCATTTT. It specifies CASSQGPPGHQPQHF.

In its sample, this clonotype was seen a few times. The V call is TRBV6-5, the J call TRBJ1-2; D remains unclear. Looked up from germline, CDR1 is MNHEY and CDR2 is SVGAGI. V lost 1 base, J lost 4 bases, and 7 bases lay in between. The CDR3 totals 13 residues. The CDR3: CASSYWQFYGYTF. The CDR3 DNA follows: TGTGCCAGCAGTTACTGGCAGTTCTATGGCTACACCTTC.

This clonotype was seen a few times. J is TRBJ2-2 and V is TRBV7-9, with D possibly being TRBD1 (5 bases). Between the trimmed V and J ends, which lost 8 bases and 7 bases, there was a span of 11 bases. This CDR3 region has 12 residues. CDR1 and CDR2 from the germline V gene are SEHNR and FQNEAQ (reference sequence). CDR3 sequence reads: CASALGDGELFF. In DNA form, the CDR3 reads TGTGCCAGCGCCCTAGGGGACGGGGAGCTGTTTTTT. Full variable domain (outside the CDR3, taken from reference TRBV7-9 and TRBJ2-2): DTGVSQNPRHKITKRGQNVTFRCDPISEHNRLYWYRQTLGQGPEFLTYFQNEAQLEKSRLLSDRFSAERPKGSFSTLEIQRTEQGDSAMYLCASALGDGELFFGEGSRLTVL.

In this sample, this clonotype turned up a few times. The rearrangement joins TRBV10-3 to TRBJ2-3; 11 bases match TRBD2. From germline, CDR1 is ENHRY and CDR2 SYGVKD. Trimming at V came to 6 bases and at J to 3 bases, leaving 5 bases not matched to a gene. The CDR3 loop spans 15 amino acids. CDR3 sequence reads: CAIRETSGKTDTQYF. The CDR3 bases are TGTGCCATCAGGGAGACTAGCGGGAAAACAGATACGCAGTATTTT.

The chain carries TRBV20-1 and TRBJ1-1; weak D call: TRBD1 (6 bases). The germline CDR1 and CDR2 sequences are DFQATT and SNEGSKA (reference sequence). V dropped 3 bases and J dropped 4 bases, with 18 bases sitting between them. This CDR3 region has 15 residues. CDR3 DNA: TGCAGTGCTAGCGGTGCAGGGGCTGGGTTCACTGAAGCTTTCTTT. Amino acids: CSASGAGAGFTEAFF.

The count of this clonotype is one. The chain has TRBV18 and TRBJ2-1, with 15 bases identical to TRBD2. In germline, CDR1 is KGHSH, CDR2 LQKENI. This CDR3 has 15 amino acids. The J segment lost 10 bases and the V segment lost 6 bases, leaving 7 bases of the junction unmatched. CDR3 DNA: TGTGCCAGCTCCCTTCGGACTAGCGGGGGGGCAGAGCAGTTCTTC. Amino acids: CASSLRTSGGAEQFF.

The V gene is TRBV7-3, the J gene TRBJ2-3; D may be TRBD1 or TRBD2 (6 bases each). CDR3 size: 12 residues. V gave up 5 bases and J gave up 5 bases, with 8 bases separating them. Germline V lookup: CDR1 SGHTA, CDR2 FQGTGA. The CDR3 reads CASSGGGDTQYF. CDR3 nucleotides: TGTGCCAGCAGCGGAGGGGGAGATACGCAGTATTTT.

This sequence joins TRBV7-2 and TRBJ1-2; 7 bases fit TRBD1. This CDR3 spans 13 amino acids. V was pared by 5 bases and J by 8 bases, with 8 bases of the junction left unmatched. CDR1 and CDR2 from the germline V gene are SGHTA and FQGNSA. The CDR3, as DNA: TGTGCCAGCAGCCCCCGGCAGGGGGTCGGCTACACCTTC. It yields the protein CASSPRQGVGYTF.

This clonotype was seen more than once but under ten times. The V and J genes are TRBV20-1 and TRBJ2-7; no clear D. The CDR3 is 12 amino acids. Trimming left V 2 bases short and J 0 bases short, with 5 bases between. The germline gives CDR1 DFQATT, CDR2 SNEGSKA (reference sequence). CDR3 coding DNA: TGCAGTGCTAGACGTCCCTCCTACGAGCAGTACTTC. Translating gives CSARRPSYEQYF.

The genes are TRBV20-1 and TRBJ1-2; TRBD1 is a possible D gene (5 bases). Germline V CDR1 and CDR2: DFQATT, SNEGSKA (reference sequence). Trimming stripped 3 bases from V and 2 bases from J, with 13 bases between. CDR3 length: 14 residues. The CDR3 DNA is TGCAGTGCTAGGACGGGACTGGGGAACTATGGCTACACCTTC. This codes for CSARTGLGNYGYTF.

The chain couples TRBV15 to TRBJ1-5; D is uncertain. This CDR3 contains 12 residues. Trimming stripped 1 base from V and 9 bases from J, with 7 bases between. Germline V gene lookup returns CDR1 LNHNV and CDR2 YYDKDF (reference sequence). The CDR3 spells CATSRARAPQHF. CDR3 bases: TGTGCCACCAGCAGAGCGCGCGCGCCCCAGCATTTT.

There are a few counts of this clonotype. The chain links TRBV20-1 to TRBJ1-5; TRBD1 matches 12 bases. The J segment lost 4 bases and the V segment lost 3 bases, leaving 7 bases of the junction unmatched. Looked up from germline, CDR1 is DFQATT and CDR2 is SNEGSKA (reference sequence). The CDR3 totals 16 residues. The CDR3 nucleotides are TGCAGTGCTAGGAGGGGGGACAGGGGGCGAAATCAGCCCCAGCATTTT. Encoded protein: CSARRGDRGRNQPQHF.

The rearrangement uses TRBV25-1 and TRBJ2-7, with a possible D match to TRBD1 (6 bases). Trimming shortened V by 2 bases and J by 1 base, and 18 bases separated the two germline ends. The CDR3 spans 17 residues. Germline V gene sequence: CDR1 MGHDK, CDR2 SYGVNS. As DNA, the CDR3 is TGTGCCAGCAGTGAAGTTGGTCAAAGGGGGAATTCCTACGAGCAGTACGTC. This gives the protein CASSEVGQRGNSYEQYV.

The table lists this clonotype with a few counts. V gene TRBV9 combines with J gene TRBJ2-3; D is possibly TRBD2 (5 bases). Germline V gene data show CDR1 as SGDLS and CDR2 as YYNGEE. The CDR3 loop spans 15 amino acids. Trimming cost V 0 bases and J 4 bases, with 12 bases left between them. The chain's CDR3 is CASSVEVLGADTQYF. CDR3 DNA: TGTGCCAGCAGCGTAGAGGTACTAGGAGCAGATACGCAGTATTTT.

The sample holds a few counts of this clonotype. V gene TRBV7-9 combines with J gene TRBJ1-5; unclear D gene. The CDR3 is 15 residues long. CDR1 and CDR2 (germline): SEHNR, FQNEAQ (reference sequence). Trimming removed 5 bases at V and 2 bases at J, with 13 bases between. The chain's CDR3 is CASSPILRGNQPQHF. The CDR3 coding sequence is TGTGCCAGCAGCCCCATCCTGAGGGGCAATCAGCCCCAGCATTTT.

The chain uses TRBV29-1 and TRBJ1-1; D is unresolved. The CDR3 sequence is 12 residues long. V was clipped by 4 bases and J by 6 bases, with 12 bases between them. Germline V gives CDR1 SQVTM, CDR2 ANQGSEA. The CDR3: CSVVGQPPEAFF. The CDR3 nucleotides read TGCAGCGTTGTCGGTCAACCCCCTGAAGCTTTCTTT.

V usage is TRBV19 and J usage is TRBJ2-5; D remains unclear. Trimming cost V 4 bases and J 3 bases, with 9 bases left between them. CDR1 is LNHDA, CDR2 SQIVND, per germline (reference sequence). This CDR3 comprises 13 residues. The CDR3 nucleotides are TGTGCCAGTAGTAGCAACAGAGAAGAGACCCAGTACTTC. Its translation: CASSSNREETQYF.

The chain recombines TRBV15 with TRBJ1-4, with no clear D. V lost 1 base and J lost 8, with 8 bases in between. The germline V gene encodes CDR1 LNHNV and CDR2 YYDKDF (reference sequence). This CDR3 is 13 amino acids long. CDR3 residues: CATSRARREKLFF. For the CDR3, the DNA is TGTGCCACCAGCAGAGCTCGAAGGGAAAAACTGTTTTTT. The entire variable domain, with the rest obtained from reference TRBV15 and TRBJ1-4, is as follows: DAMVIQNPRYQVTQFGKPVTLSCSQTLNHNVMYWYQQKSSQAPKLLFHYYDKDFNNEADTPDNFQSRRPNTSFCFLDIRSPGLGDTAMYLCATSRARREKLFFGSGTQLSVL.

This clonotype has a handful of counts. The rearrangement links TRBV4-2 to TRBJ1-5; D may be TRBD1 (6 bases). Germline assignment: CDR1 LGHNA and CDR2 YNFKEQ. This CDR3 has 15 amino acids. V lost 2 bases, J lost 2 bases, and 10 bases lay in between. CDR3 sequence (DNA): TGTGCCAGCAGCCAATTCGCAGGGGGCAATCAGCCCCAGCATTTT. It encodes CASSQFAGGNQPQHF.